This section outlines one TCR beta chain sequence together with its context. Which antigen it targets is not known. No qualities accompany the bases; no much larger clone lies one base away. The same CDR3 can be traced to other DNA sequences in this sample. The data were obtained in a study of shared clonotypes between healthy human individuals (dated by TCRdb to about 2020). A note on the overall study: The cohort comprised a couple of women and a few men aged 18 to 49 years. For each donor, CD4 naive and CD4 memory were each run on three plates, CD8 naive on two plates, and CD8 memory on one plate. Per donor, leukapheresis produced somewhere between about 0.9 and 9.5 billion PBMCs. To estimate repertoire size and how much clonotypes are shared between individuals, the study performed deep sequencing of blood TCR repertoires from 4 to 6 healthy adults. To increase sequencing depth and limit assay-specific biases, TCR repertoire library preparation and sequencing were carried out by different laboratories using diverse techniques. Results the study describes overall, beyond this receptor: Naive subsets generally had larger estimated clonotype richness than memory subsets. Incomplete sequencing was indicated by rarefaction of sorted-subset datasets, despite the large sequencing depth. Across a handful of donors, approximately 5% of naive CD4, roughly 3.5% of naive CD8, around 2.5% of memory CD4, and approximately 0.42% of memory CD8 clonotypes were shared. Because the study included a small number of donors, the genetic and exposure-history diversity represented was limited. Compared with non-shared clonotypes, clonotypes shared by all four sorted-subset donors had higher generation probabilities. Based on pairwise subsampling, the degree of clonotype sharing among donors was expected to be affected by sequencing depth. Only blood was sampled, and tissue TCR repertoires likely differ from those in blood.

V is reduced by 3 bases and J by 0 bases, leaving a spacing of 13 bases between them. Sequences KGHSH (CDR1) and LQKENI (CDR2) are obtained from the germline V gene. The CDR3, from cysteine to phenylalanine, totals 16 residues. The read is trimmed to its CDR3 DNA, 48 bases read in frame from base 1. Donors were healthy HIV-negative adults with no recently reported acute infections or vaccinations. Every donor was a Caucasian adult residing in Nashville, Tennessee, USA. CD4+ T cells were enriched by magnetic negative selection, after which naive cells were positively selected on CD45RA and the negative fraction was taken as the memory subset. Blood was collected by leukapheresis, and PBMCs were isolated by Ficoll-Histopaque density gradient centrifugation and then cryopreserved in liquid nitrogen vapor phase. Analytical flow cytometry was used to check the purity and quantity of every magnetically sorted T cell population. From each sorted fraction, genomic DNA was isolated and quantified by UV absorbance on a Nanodrop 2000c.

Using the deep immunoSEQ assay, TCR CDR3 regions were amplified from genomic DNA by multiplex PCR. Extracted genomic DNA from each cell subset was distributed evenly across all wells of several immunoSEQ 96-well plates, and each plate was treated as a replicate. For sorted subsets, about 220 ng of genomic DNA, equivalent to 30,000 or so T cell genomes, went into each replicate PCR. Purified libraries were quantified with a Qubit 3.0 fluorometer, sized on a Bioanalyzer 2100, and re-quantified with the KAPA Library Quantification kit. Every immunoSEQ 96-well plate was sequenced on a dedicated single-read 150-cycle Illumina NextSeq 550 flow cell. As for how the authors treated the data: Because the immunoSEQ output included only junctional sequences and no quality scores, the filtering could not be the same as the filtering used for full-length reads. Sequences were annotated with PyIR, a Python wrapper for IgBLAST v1.9, and V/J genes and CDR3 were assigned using IMGT germline references. Any read was removed if the V/J assignment was weak (E-value above 1e-6), the CDR3 was missing, or the read contained stop codons, out-of-frame junctions, or ambiguous translated residues. V3J clonotypes were defined as sequences sharing an identical inferred V gene, J gene, and CDR3 amino acid sequence. The percentage overlap between two repertoires was calculated by dividing the number of shared unique clonotypes by the size of the smaller repertoire. Richness of each repertoire was evaluated using RTK rarefaction, the Chao1 estimator, and Recon v2.1 estimates of unobserved clonotypes. OLGA was used to compute generation probabilities for all TCRbeta clonotypes that the gDNA method yielded from a handful of donors. TCRdb took this table from immuneACCESS and kept in-frame rearrangements with V and J called. Such tables lack part of the clones; where checked against another copy, unresolved V genes explain under half of the gap, and the rest is unexplained. V and J calls and clone size follow that table, whereas D and trimming were derived from the DNA. The sample yields more than 2 million clones; roughly 94% were counted once. The ten largest clonotypes hold 0.13% of the sample.

The chain links TRBV18 with TRBJ2-3; the D gene is perhaps TRBD1, on 6 matching bases. The clonotype originates from a man younger than 30 in good health. The sequencing input was naive CD4+ T cells sorted from blood. Interpreted using the paper, the cell subset or site label stands for: CD45RA+ positively selected. The sequence in DNA is TGTGCCAGCTCACCCCCGACAGGAACTAGCACAGATACGCAGTATTTT. It specifies CASSPPTGTSTDTQYF.